This T cell receptor (beta chain) was observed in a study of early T cells in non-severe SARS-CoV-2 infection. Study-wide context: Bulk RNA isolated from unsorted whole blood underwent sequencing; chains were not paired.

Attached unique molecular identifiers marked individual cDNA molecules. TCRdb reprocessed the 5' RACE reads with MiXCR, giving one entry per CDR3 protein. This repertoire shows 55,000 to 80,000 distinct CDR3 sequences, about an eighth found once; its top ten account for around 5%. Study results and caveats: Anti-spike CD8 responses were favored in VDJdb matching, and private and CD4 specificities were missed.

To note about this clonotype: Antigen specificity is unknown.

Sample: whole blood, taken at baseline. This clonotype was obtained from an adult who was a healthcare worker with PCR-confirmed SARS-CoV-2 infection or an uninfected control (not recorded which).

The CDR3 protein is CASSLGGEKLFF. CDR3 in DNA: TGTGCCAGCAGTTTAGGGGGCGAAAAACTGTTTTTT. This chain links TRBV12-3 or TRBV12-4 with TRBJ1-4; possible D gene TRBD1, 5 bases. The CDR3 loop spans 12 amino acids. V lost 1 base to trimming and J lost 8 bases, with 5 bases between them.